A single sample is the source of the 5 T cell receptor beta chains below, sequenced in a study of blood T cells in healthy people across ages. Next came a second PCR, run for about 6 to 12 cycles, which used a sample-barcoded 5' primer along with a J-beta primer mix. MiXCR, applied by TCRdb to the 5' RACE reads, yields one record per CDR3 protein. The table includes approximately 580,000 distinct CDR3 sequences, more than 20% detected once. These data are also associated with another study on T cells of mothers and their children.

Sequenced input: blood. These receptors were obtained from a boy aged 10-17 years in good health.

The rearrangement joins TRBV18 to TRBJ2-4, with D possibly matching TRBD2 (6 bases). Germline V gene sequence: CDR1 KGHSH, CDR2 LQKENI. The CDR3 is 17 residues long. Trimming took 1 base from V and 1 from J, leaving 14 bases between them. In nucleotides, the CDR3 is TGTGCCAGCTCACCACTGGGAGGCAGTGGGGCCAAAAACATTCAGTACTTC. Protein product: CASSPLGGSGAKNIQYF. Drawing the rest from reference TRBV18 and TRBJ2-4, the complete variable domain is NAGVMQNPRHLVRRRGQEARLRCSPMKGHSHVYWYRQLPEEGLKFMVYLQKENIIDESGMPKERFSAEFPKEGPSILRIQQVVRGDSAAYFCASSPLGGSGAKNIQYFGAGTRLSVL.

The rearrangement uses TRBV20-1 and TRBJ2-2, with 10 nucleotides matching TRBD1. Germline assignment: CDR1 DFQATT and CDR2 SNEGSKA (reference sequence). V was clipped by 0 bases and J by 5 bases; unmatched bases: 6. There are 16 residues in the CDR3. Here the CDR3 DNA reads TGCAGTGCTAGAGATCCGGGACAGGGGATGACCGGGGAGCTGTTTTTT. Its protein product is CSARDPGQGMTGELFF.

The table lists this clonotype with a few counts. The rearrangement links TRBV7-2 to TRBJ2-5; 11 bases align to TRBD2. The better agreement between TRBJ2-7 and the DNA end casts doubt on the J call. The CDR3 runs 14 residues. Germline V gene sequence: CDR1 SGHTA, CDR2 FQGNSA. In DNA form, the CDR3 reads TGTGCCAGCAGCTTTAGCGGGGGGGACTACGAGCAGTACTTC. Its translation is CASSFSGGDYEQYF.

The chain employs TRBV7-9 and TRBJ2-7; 7 nucleotides align to TRBD1. The V segment lost 5 bases and the J segment 5 bases; nucleotides outside the gene matches: 9. Germline CDR1 reads SEHNR; CDR2 reads FQNEAQ (reference sequence). The CDR3 is 14 residues long. CDR3 nucleotide sequence: TGTGCCAGCAGCGTGGGACAGTCCCCCCACGAGCAGTACTTC. Protein product: CASSVGQSPHEQYF.

The chain recombines TRBV7-3 with TRBJ2-1; a weak D match, TRBD1 (5 bases). The J call is in doubt because the DNA end fits TRBJ2-7 better. The CDR3 covers 14 residues. Germline CDR1 is SGHTA and CDR2 is FQGTGA. The CDR3 DNA reads as TGTGCCAGCAGCTCTACAGCAGGGATCTACGAGCAGTACTTC. Residues: CASSSTAGIYEQYF.